This TCR beta chain was recovered during a study of shared clonotypes between healthy human individuals. Sequencing used immunoSEQ multiplex PCR; TCRdb keeps in-frame clones, though not all of them. The sample shows around 2,100,000 clones, over 85% of them seen only once. The naive CD8 population came from CD45RO-negative cells selected for CCR7, without terminally differentiated effector memory CD45RA+ cells. The CDR3 loop spans 18 amino acids. J lost 0 bases, V lost 5 bases, and 12 bases had no gene match. CDR1 MNHEY and CDR2 SMNVEV come from the germline V gene (reference sequence). The chain has TRBV27 and TRBJ1-5; 8 nucleotides agree with TRBD1. The sequencing input was naive CD8+ T cells sorted from blood. The TCR was taken from a man younger than 35 in good health. This chain's CDR3 is CASSPGGRTTYSNQPQHF. CDR3 DNA: TGTGCCAGCAGTCCAGGGGGCCGAACTACATATAGCAATCAGCCCCAGCATTTT.